The 12 T cell receptor beta chains below come from one sample, sequenced in a study of siplizumab effects on memory and regulatory T cells. TCRdb's copy holds only in-frame clones and misses some; the assay was immunoSEQ multiplex PCR. This repertoire shows about 110,000 clones, 80% to 95% found once; its top ten account for roughly 1.4%. The sequencing input was CD4+ T cells sorted from blood. The receptors here all came from a human donor in good health.

The rearrangement uses TRBV10-3 and TRBJ2-7; 10 bases fit TRBD2. This CDR3 spans 17 amino acids. The J segment lost 4 bases and the V segment lost 0 bases, leaving 9 bases of the junction unmatched. Germline CDR1 reads ENHRY; CDR2 reads SYGVKD. The CDR3 reads CAISESRASGSRYEQYF. Here the CDR3 DNA reads TGTGCCATCAGTGAGTCGCGGGCTAGCGGGAGCCGGTACGAGCAGTACTTC.

The chain has TRBV7-3 and TRBJ2-1; 7 nucleotides line up with TRBD1. This CDR3 contains 16 residues. V shed 0 bases and J 7 bases; nucleotides not matched to a gene: 9. CDR1 SGHTA and CDR2 FQGTGA come from the germline V gene. In nucleotides, the CDR3 is TGTGCCAGCAGCTTAACGGGACAGAAGGGCATTAATGAGCAGTTCTTC. It encodes CASSLTGQKGINEQFF. Filled out from reference TRBV7-3 and TRBJ2-1, the complete variable domain reads GAGVSQTPSNKVTEKGKYVELRCDPISGHTALYWYRQSLGQGPEFLIYFQGTGAADDSGLPNDRFFAVRPEGSVSTLKIQRTERGDSAVYLCASSLTGQKGINEQFFGPGTRLTVL.

This clone appeared a single time. The rearrangement links TRBV29-1 to TRBJ1-1; D unresolved. The V gene lost 6 bases and the J gene lost 3 bases, with 14 bases spanning the gap. Germline CDR1 SQVTM, CDR2 ANQGSEA. This CDR3 is built from 13 residues. CDR3 protein: CSVPSKLDTEAFF. The CDR3 DNA is TGCAGCGTCCCCAGTAAATTGGACACTGAAGCTTTCTTT.

This chain joins TRBV15 and TRBJ1-2; possibly TRBD1 for D (5 bases). Trimming left V 0 bases short and J 7 bases short, with 15 bases between. The CDR3 is 15 residues long. In germline, CDR1 is LNHNV, CDR2 YYDKDF (reference sequence). The CDR3 sequence is CATSRDRDYGGGYTF. CDR3 coding DNA: TGTGCCACCAGCAGAGATCGGGACTACGGGGGTGGCTACACCTTC.

V gene TRBV27 combines with J gene TRBJ1-1; perhaps TRBD1 as D (5 bases). Trimming removed 1 base at V and 7 bases at J, with 10 bases between. The CDR3 totals 13 residues. Germline assignment: CDR1 MNHEY and CDR2 SMNVEV (reference sequence). The CDR3 nucleotides are TGTGCCAGCAGTTTATTAGGGACGATTGAAGCTTTCTTT. Encoded protein: CASSLLGTIEAFF.

The gene calls are TRBV4-1 and TRBJ2-5, with D unclear. Germline V lookup: CDR1 MGHRA, CDR2 YSYEKL. Trimming pared 1 base from V and 5 bases from J, leaving 20 bases between. There are 17 residues in the CDR3. The CDR3 region has the DNA TGCGCCAGCAGCCAAGGCGGCAGAAGGGTCGGGTTCGAGACCCAGTACTTC. Its protein product is CASSQGGRRVGFETQYF.

V usage is TRBV7-6 and J usage is TRBJ2-6, with a weak D call TRBD2 (5 bases). Trimming shortened V by 5 bases and J by 2 bases, and 16 bases separated the two germline ends. Germline assignment: CDR1 SGHVS and CDR2 FNYEAQ. The CDR3 loop spans 17 amino acids. The CDR3, as DNA: TGTGCCAGCAGCCTGCTCCGGAGGCTGACTGGGGCCAACGTCCTGACTTTC. Its translation: CASSLLRRLTGANVLTF. The entire variable domain, with the rest obtained from reference TRBV7-6 and TRBJ2-6, is as follows: GAGVSQSPRYKVTKRGQDVALRCDPISGHVSLYWYRQALGQGPEFLTYFNYEAQQDKSGLPNDRFSAERPEGSISTLTIQRTEQRDSAMYRCASSLLRRLTGANVLTFGAGSRLTVL.

This chain connects TRBV9 to TRBJ2-6; unclear D gene. Trimming took 0 bases from V and 4 from J, leaving 8 bases between them. Germline V gene data show CDR1 as SGDLS and CDR2 as YYNGEE. This CDR3 contains 15 residues. This chain's CDR3 is CASSVVGSGANVLTF. The CDR3 DNA reads TGTGCCAGCAGCGTAGTAGGGTCCGGGGCCAACGTCCTGACTTTC.

The V and J genes are TRBV11-1 and TRBJ1-4; D not resolved. V was cut by 5 bases and J by 5 bases, with 6 bases left in between. Germline V gives CDR1 SGHAT, CDR2 FQDESV (reference sequence). The CDR3 length is 12 residues. The CDR3 DNA follows: TGTGCCAGCAGCGACACGAATGAAAAACTGTTTTTT. Translated, it gives CASSDTNEKLFF.

V is TRBV30 and J is TRBJ1-2; D not certain. Trimming pared 3 bases from V and 7 bases from J, leaving 9 bases between. The CDR3 has 11 residues. Germline CDR1 is GTSNPN and CDR2 is SVGIG (reference sequence). CDR3 amino acids: CAWSLLSGYTF. The CDR3 DNA follows: TGTGCCTGGAGCCTCCTTTCTGGCTACACCTTC.

The CDR3 region has the DNA TGTGCCAGCAGGCGACAGGGGGATCAGCCCCAGCATTTT. It encodes CASRRQGDQPQHF. The chain carries TRBV6-5 and TRBJ1-5; 9 positions agree with TRBD1. Germline CDR1 and CDR2: MNHEY and SVGAGI. The CDR3 extends over 13 amino acids. Trimming took 6 bases from V and 5 from J; bases not matched to a gene: 2.

The J gene is TRBJ2-7, the V gene TRBV15; D remains unclear. V lost 11 bases, J lost 4 bases, and 6 bases lay in between. The CDR3 is 9 residues long. Germline V CDR1 and CDR2: LNHNV, YYDKDF (reference sequence). The CDR3 loop reads CASPYEQYF. CDR3 nucleotide sequence: TGTGCCTCGCCTTACGAGCAGTACTTC.